This TCR beta chain was found in a study of shared T cell receptors in the human thymus. TCRdb's copy holds only in-frame clones and misses some; the assay was immunoSEQ multiplex PCR. The repertoire holds hundreds of thousands of clones, with 70% to 90% as singletons. These data were also filed under a second study, of human thymus T cells. That paper notes: V and J gene usage appeared biased in thymic and blood repertoires.

The material sequenced was thymocytes. The sequence was obtained from a boy in the first two years of life with a congenital heart defect.

The CDR3 loop is CASTNFSGSIYEQYF. Written as DNA, the CDR3 is TGTGCCAGCACCAACTTTAGCGGGAGTATCTACGAGCAGTACTTC. The gene calls are TRBV27 and TRBJ2-7; 9 bases are a match to TRBD2. The CDR3 has 15 amino acids. The trim removed 7 bases at V and 3 bases at J, leaving 10 bases unmatched. CDR1 is MNHEY and CDR2 is SMNVEV in the germline V gene (reference sequence).